Each of the 23 T cell receptor beta chains below was sequenced from the same sample in a study of T cells in Graves' hyperthyroidism and ophthalmopathy. TCR beta CDR3 sequences were amplified from RNA transcripts. The study used the HTBI primer set for a first-round RT-PCR of the TCR CDR3. TCRdb reanalysed the multiplex PCR reads using MiXCR and keeps one entry per CDR3 protein. The repertoire holds around 240,000 distinct CDR3 sequences, with just over 14% as singletons. Sample: blood. These receptor sequences come from a woman aged 40 to 50 with Graves' hyperthyroidism that later progressed to Graves' ophthalmopathy.

This clonotype was seen only a few times. The chain is built from TRBV5-1 and TRBJ2-2; D ambiguous. The germline CDR1 and CDR2 sequences are SGHRS and YFSETQ. Trimming took 4 bases from V and 0 from J, leaving 10 bases between them. There are 15 residues in the CDR3. This chain's CDR3 is CASSLGTSNTGELFF. The CDR3 DNA reads as TGCGCCAGCAGCCTCGGCACGTCGAACACCGGGGAGCTGTTTTTT.

This clonotype came up a few times. The rearrangement joins TRBV28 to TRBJ2-6; no clear D. Germline-derived CDR1 and CDR2 are MDHEN and SYDVKM. Trimming took 4 bases from V and 0 from J, leaving 10 bases between them. CDR3 length equals 16 residues. The CDR3 spells CASSSAPSSGANVLTF. The CDR3 coding sequence is TGTGCCAGCAGTTCCGCCCCCAGCTCTGGGGCCAACGTCCTGACTTTC.

This clonotype turned up a few times. The genes are TRBV7-9 and TRBJ2-7; 8 bases are a match to TRBD2. Germline V CDR1 and CDR2: SEHNR, FQNEAQ (reference sequence). V gave up 4 bases and J gave up 3 bases; unmatched junction bases: 5. The CDR3 runs 14 residues. The CDR3, as DNA: TGTGCCAGCAGCTCCACCCGGGGGGGCTACGAGCAGTACTTC. It translates to CASSSTRGGYEQYF.

This clonotype has just a few counts. The chain uses TRBV20-1 and TRBJ1-4; 9 bases match TRBD1. The CDR3 covers 14 residues. Germline CDR1 reads DFQATT; CDR2 reads SNEGSKA (reference sequence). CDR3 sequence (DNA): TGCAGCACCCTTACCGGGACAGGGTATGAAAAACTGTTTTTT. Translated, it gives CSTLTGTGYEKLFF.

This clonotype has ten or more counts. This chain links TRBV30 with TRBJ2-1, with TRBD2 matching 10 bases. Germline CDR1 and CDR2: GTSNPN and SVGIG (reference sequence). CDR3 length: 19 amino acids. The trim removed 3 bases at V and 5 bases at J, leaving 19 bases unmatched. The CDR3 DNA is TGTGCCTGGAGCCGAGGGAGGGGAGTTACTAGCGGGACCCACAATGAGCAGTTCTTC. Amino acids: CAWSRGRGVTSGTHNEQFF.

This clonotype occurred a few times. The chain joins TRBV9 to TRBJ2-3; D is uncertain. V was trimmed by 1 base and J by 0 bases, leaving 9 bases between them. The CDR3 consists of 15 residues. CDR1 is SGDLS and CDR2 is YYNGEE in the germline V gene. The CDR3 sequence is CASSVRPISTDTQYF. DNA for the CDR3: TGTGCCAGCAGCGTACGGCCCATTAGCACAGATACGCAGTATTTT.

At least ten counts were recorded for this clonotype. The genes are TRBV29-1 and TRBJ2-1; 7 positions match TRBD2. Germline assignment: CDR1 SQVTM and CDR2 ANQGSEA. J was trimmed by 1 base and V by 7 bases; bases with no gene match: 7. This CDR3 contains 14 residues. This chain's CDR3 is CSAGGGGSYNEQFF. CDR3 bases: TGCAGCGCTGGGGGGGGAGGGTCCTACAATGAGCAGTTCTTC.

The CDR3 sequence is CASTAGDPYNEQFF. The CDR3 nucleotides read TGTGCCAGTACGGCGGGAGACCCCTACAATGAGCAGTTCTTC. The V call is TRBV19, the J call TRBJ2-1; the match to TRBD2 covers 7 bases. Trimming took 7 bases from V and 2 from J; bases not matched to a gene: 5. Germline values: CDR1 LNHDA, CDR2 SQIVND (reference sequence). CDR3 size: 14 residues.

This clonotype was picked up many times. This sequence joins TRBV15 and TRBJ2-5, with 7 bases that match TRBD2. The trim removed 9 bases at V and 5 bases at J, leaving 9 bases unmatched. The germline V gene encodes CDR1 LNHNV and CDR2 YYDKDF (reference sequence). The length of the CDR3 is 13 residues. CDR3 nucleotides: TGTGCCACTCTGAGCGGGGACGGGGAGACCCAGTACTTC. Its translation: CATLSGDGETQYF. The whole variable domain, remainder taken from reference TRBV15 and TRBJ2-5, is DAMVIQNPRYQVTQFGKPVTLSCSQTLNHNVMYWYQQKSSQAPKLLFHYYDKDFNNEADTPDNFQSRRPNTSFCFLDIRSPGLGDTAMYLCATLSGDGETQYFGPGTRLLVL.

The chain uses TRBV29-1 and TRBJ1-1; 7 bases match TRBD1. The V and J ends lost 7 bases and 2 bases, in that order; junction bases with no gene match: 13. Germline V gives CDR1 SQVTM, CDR2 ANQGSEA. The CDR3 is 15 amino acids. The CDR3 region is CSARETGRGNTEAFF. CDR3 DNA sequence: TGCAGCGCAAGGGAGACAGGGAGAGGCAACACTGAAGCTTTCTTT.

The J gene is TRBJ2-3, the V gene TRBV6-2 or TRBV6-3; 8 bases agree with TRBD1. The CDR3 totals 15 residues. Germline CDR1 reads MNHEY; CDR2 reads SVGEGT. The V gene end was trimmed by 5 bases and the J gene end by 2 bases; junction bases not matched to a gene: 6. CDR3 residues: CASSHPDRVTDTQYF. CDR3 nucleotide sequence: TGTGCCAGCAGTCACCCGGACAGGGTCACAGATACGCAGTATTTT.

This clonotype was recorded at least ten times. The chain is built from TRBV29-1 and TRBJ1-1; D is perhaps TRBD1 (6 bases). Germline V gene lookup returns CDR1 SQVTM and CDR2 ANQGSEA. The CDR3 length is 13 residues. V was pared by 2 bases and J by 5 bases, with 12 bases between. Written as DNA, the CDR3 is TGCAGCGTTGAATCTACAGGGAGGACTGAAGCTTTCTTT. Translated: CSVESTGRTEAFF.

V is TRBV2 and J is TRBJ2-5; D might be TRBD1 or TRBD2, each matching 5 bases. The CDR3 extends over 13 amino acids. V shed 4 bases and J shed 5 bases, with 11 bases lying between them. Germline CDR1 SNHLY, CDR2 FYNNEI. CDR3 loop: CASSVGDRETQYF. The CDR3 DNA sequence: TGTGCCAGCAGTGTAGGGGACCGGGAGACCCAGTACTTC. Full variable domain (rest looked up from reference TRBV2 and TRBJ2-5): EPEVTQTPSHQVTQMGQEVILRCVPISNHLYFYWYRQILGQKVEFLVSFYNNEISEKSEIFDDQFSVERPDGSNFTLKIRSTKLEDSAMYFCASSVGDRETQYFGPGTRLLVL.

This clonotype was recorded many times. The V call is TRBV5-1, the J call TRBJ2-3; D gene uncertain. This CDR3 spans 14 amino acids. Germline V gene sequence: CDR1 SGHRS, CDR2 YFSETQ. The germline V and J ends were trimmed by 0 bases and 0 bases, with 5 bases remaining between them. Written as DNA, the CDR3 is TGCGCCAGCAGCTTGGACGACAGCACAGATACGCAGTATTTT. Its protein is CASSLDDSTDTQYF.

In this sample, this clonotype turned up many times. Here the CDR3 reads CASSTGTGRADTQYF. The CDR3 region has the DNA TGTGCCAGCAGTACCGGGACAGGGAGGGCAGATACGCAGTATTTT. The chain couples TRBV6-2 or TRBV6-3 to TRBJ2-3; 9 nucleotides line up with TRBD1. The CDR3 is 15 residues long. The germline gives CDR1 MNHEY, CDR2 SVGEGT. The J segment lost 4 bases and the V segment lost 5 bases, leaving 7 bases of the junction unmatched.

The chain combines TRBV4-1 with TRBJ1-3; a weak D match, TRBD1 (5 bases). V was cut by 4 bases and J by 0 bases, with 10 bases left in between. Germline CDR1 and CDR2: MGHRA and YSYEKL. The CDR3 sequence is 15 residues long. In DNA form, the CDR3 reads TGCGCCAGCAGCCCGACAGTTCACTCTGGAAACACCATATATTTT. Translating gives CASSPTVHSGNTIYF.

This clonotype showed up many times. This chain connects TRBV10-3 to TRBJ1-1, with D possibly being TRBD1 (5 bases). The V end was cut by 0 bases, the J end by 10 bases, with 12 bases between. In germline, CDR1 is ENHRY, CDR2 SYGVKD. There are 13 residues in the CDR3. The CDR3 coding sequence is TGTGCCATCAGTGAGTCCGCAGGTAGGGGAGCTTTCTTT. Translating gives CAISESAGRGAFF.

This clonotype has at least ten counts. The genes are TRBV29-1 and TRBJ1-5; 8 positions agree with TRBD1. J lost 2 bases, V lost 6 bases, and 3 bases had no gene match. In germline, CDR1 is SQVTM, CDR2 ANQGSEA. The CDR3 contains 13 residues. Written as DNA, the CDR3 is TGCAGCGTCTTACAGGGGGGCAATCAGCCCCAGCATTTT. Its translation is CSVLQGGNQPQHF.

This clonotype was recorded many times. The gene calls are TRBV29-1 and TRBJ2-7; 7 bases map to TRBD2. V lost 5 bases and J lost 6; bases outside the gene matches: 13. This CDR3 comprises 14 residues. Germline V gene data show CDR1 as SQVTM and CDR2 as ANQGSEA. CDR3 bases: TGCAGCGTTTTATCCCTTGGGGGGGGACCCGAGCAGTACTTC. Its translation: CSVLSLGGGPEQYF.

There are many counts of this clonotype. The rearrangement joins TRBV27 to TRBJ2-3, with D possibly being TRBD1 (6 bases). The CDR3 loop spans 15 amino acids. The V and J ends lost 4 bases and 3 bases respectively, with 14 bases between them. Germline V lookup: CDR1 MNHEY, CDR2 SMNVEV (reference sequence). For the CDR3, the DNA is TGTGCCAGCAGTTGGATCACAGGGTTTACAGATACGCAGTATTTT. Its translation: CASSWITGFTDTQYF.

Details on this clonotype: This could be a read error, since a much larger clone is one nucleotide away. The chain has TRBV6-1 and TRBJ2-2, with D tentatively TRBD1 or TRBD2 (5 bases each). This CDR3 comprises 13 residues. Germline lookup yields CDR1 MNHNS and CDR2 SASEGT. The CDR3 region has the DNA TGTGCCAGCACTAGCCTGGACACCGGGGAGCGGTTTTTT. Protein product: CASTSLDTGERFF.

At least ten counts were recorded for this clonotype. This chain uses TRBV12-3 or TRBV12-4 with TRBJ2-3, with D maybe TRBD1 (5 bases). V shed 5 bases and J shed 2 bases, with 17 bases lying between them. The CDR3 sequence is 16 residues long. In nucleotides, the CDR3 is TGTGCCAGCAGTCCTCATCTGGGGCGATCCACAGATACGCAGTATTTT. This translates into CASSPHLGRSTDTQYF.

This clonotype was observed many times. V gene TRBV29-1 combines with J gene TRBJ2-2; D may match TRBD1 or TRBD2 (5 bases each). Trimming took off 3 bases at V and 1 base at J, with 9 bases between the two ends. The CDR3 spans 14 residues. Germline V gives CDR1 SQVTM, CDR2 ANQGSEA. The CDR3 here is CSVEGTLNTGELFF. DNA for the CDR3: TGCAGCGTTGAGGGGACGCTGAACACCGGGGAGCTGTTTTTT.